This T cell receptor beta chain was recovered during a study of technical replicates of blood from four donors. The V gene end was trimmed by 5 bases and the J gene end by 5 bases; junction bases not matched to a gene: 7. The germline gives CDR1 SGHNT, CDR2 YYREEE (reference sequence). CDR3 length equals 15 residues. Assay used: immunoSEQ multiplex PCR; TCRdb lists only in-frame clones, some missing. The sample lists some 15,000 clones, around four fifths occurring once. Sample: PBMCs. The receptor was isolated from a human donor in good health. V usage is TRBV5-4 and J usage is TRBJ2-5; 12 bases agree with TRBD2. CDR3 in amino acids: CASSLTSGSWETQYF. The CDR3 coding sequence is TGTGCCAGCAGTCTGACTAGCGGGAGCTGGGAGACCCAGTACTTC.